This T cell receptor (beta chain) was recovered during a study of spatial heterogeneity in lung cancer. Sample time point: sample taken at primary tumor resection. Researchers sequenced whole RNA taken from tumor, nontumor lung or frozen PBMC without sorting. This clonotype rates as medium-sized. In TCRdb, the 5' RACE reads were re-called with MiXCR into one record per CDR3 protein. The sample includes about 5,000 distinct CDR3 sequences, about 2.9% of them seen just once. CDR1 is KGHSH, CDR2 LQKENI, per germline. The CDR3 totals 15 residues. Germline trimming cut 2 bases from V and 9 bases from J; bases unmatched to any gene: 7.

The sequence was collected from a male donor with early-stage non-small cell lung cancer. The V gene is TRBV18, the J gene TRBJ2-1, with 10 nucleotides matching TRBD2. The sample in question was normal lung tissue next to the tumor, obtained at surgery. CDR3 residues: CASSPLTSGNLEQFF. The CDR3 nucleotides are TGTGCCAGCTCACCATTAACTAGCGGGAACCTTGAGCAGTTCTTC.